Detailed here is one T cell receptor beta chain. These data come from a study of monozygotic twins with inflammatory bowel disease. This CDR3 region has 14 residues. Germline CDR1 LNHDA, CDR2 SQIVND (reference sequence). Researchers put TCRalpha and TCRbeta cDNA through two nested PCRs lasting roughly 16 and 10 cycles. TCRdb reprocessed the 5' RACE reads and keeps a single row for each CDR3 protein, giving no DNA. The listing contains 350,000 to 550,000 distinct CDR3 sequences. The sequence derives from a human donor with ulcerative colitis or Crohn's disease, or a healthy co-twin of an affected twin (not recorded which). The V call is TRBV19, the J call TRBJ1-2; absent DNA, TCRdb's TRBD1 call cannot be checked. What was sequenced was blood. The CDR3 is CASRPRQGYYGYTF. The variable domain in full, completed from reference TRBV19 and TRBJ1-2, reads DGGITQSPKYLFRKEGQNVTLSCEQNLNHDAMYWYRQDPGQGLRLIYYSQIVNDFQKGDIAEGYSVSREKKESFPLTVTSAQKNPTAFYLCASRPRQGYYGYTFGSGTRLTVV.